The next 19 T cell receptor beta chains were all read from a single sample in a study of blood T cell repertoires in COVID-19. Clones were sequenced by immunoSEQ multiplex PCR, and TCRdb holds only the in-frame ones, with some missing. The sample carries under 300,000 clones, 79% recorded once. Source material: peripheral blood. These receptors all come from a woman in her forties with active or convalescent COVID-19.

The CDR3 region is CASGPLTGPEQYF. CDR3 bases: TGTGCTAGTGGTCCACTCACAGGGCCTGAGCAGTACTTC. The chain carries TRBV12-5 and TRBJ2-7, with a possible D match to TRBD1 (6 bases). Deletions cut 5 bases from V and 7 bases from J, with 15 bases between. Germline loops: CDR1 LGHNT, CDR2 FRNRAP. The CDR3 totals 13 residues.

The rearrangement joins TRBV5-4 to TRBJ1-1, with no clear D. Germline V gene data show CDR1 as SGHNT and CDR2 as YYREEE (reference sequence). The CDR3 is 13 amino acids. The V end was cut by 3 bases, the J end by 0 bases, with 6 bases between. CDR3 coding DNA: TGTGCCAGCAGCTCAGATCTGAACACTGAAGCTTTCTTT. This encodes CASSSDLNTEAFF.

This chain uses TRBV28 with TRBJ1-5; 9 bases align to TRBD1. There are 14 residues in the CDR3. Germline CDR1 reads MDHEN; CDR2 reads SYDVKM. Losses at the gene ends were 6 bases for V and 2 bases for J; bases not matched to a gene: 2. The CDR3 region has the DNA TGTGCCAGCAGCCGGGACAGGGGCAATCAGCCCCAGCATTTT. Translating gives CASSRDRGNQPQHF.

This clone was recorded only once. The chain couples TRBV9 to TRBJ1-1, with D perhaps matching TRBD1 (6 bases). The V gene's germline CDR1 is SGDLS and CDR2 YYNGEE. V dropped 3 bases and J dropped 3 bases, with 12 bases sitting between them. The CDR3 is made up of 14 amino acids. CDR3 nucleotide sequence: TGTGCCAGCAGCGGCGAACAGGGTCACACTGAAGCTTTCTTT. This sequence encodes CASSGEQGHTEAFF.

V and J are TRBV28 and TRBJ2-1; D possibly corresponds to TRBD1 (6 bases). Germline CDR1 is MDHEN and CDR2 is SYDVKM. CDR3 length: 15 amino acids. Trimming removed 6 bases from V and 2 bases from J, with 14 bases in between. Here the CDR3 reads CASSTGTSTYNEQFF. CDR3 in DNA: TGTGCCAGCAGCACCGGGACATCGACCTACAATGAGCAGTTCTTC. The full variable domain, its missing parts supplied by reference TRBV28 and TRBJ2-1, is DVKVTQSSRYLVKRTGEKVFLECVQDMDHENMFWYRQDPGLGLRLIYFSYDVKMKEKGDIPEGYSVSREKKERFSLILESASTNQTSMYLCASSTGTSTYNEQFFGPGTRLTVL.

This sequence joins TRBV6-5 and TRBJ2-3, with D hard to call. Per the germline V gene, CDR1 is MNHEY and CDR2 is SVGAGI. The CDR3 contains 14 residues. Between the trimmed V and J ends, which lost 0 bases and 1 base, there was a span of 5 bases. The CDR3 DNA sequence: TGTGCCAGCAGTTACTCCACAGGCACAGATACGCAGTATTTT. It specifies CASSYSTGTDTQYF.

This clone showed up just a few times. The chain recombines TRBV5-4 with TRBJ1-1, with D maybe TRBD1 (6 bases). This CDR3 has 14 amino acids. The germline CDR1 and CDR2 sequences are SGHNT and YYREEE (reference sequence). V gave up 2 bases and J gave up 5 bases, with 13 bases separating them. CDR3 coding DNA: TGTGCCAGCAGCTTTGGCGGGGGCGGGACTGAAGCTTTCTTT. Its translation is CASSFGGGGTEAFF.

Only one count was recorded for this clone. Written as DNA, the CDR3 is TGTGCCAGCAGCTCTCCAGCGGGCAGGGTCCATGGCTACACCTTC. Its protein product is CASSSPAGRVHGYTF. V gene TRBV7-2 combines with J gene TRBJ1-2, with D perhaps TRBD1 (5 bases). The CDR3 is 15 residues long. Germline-derived CDR1 and CDR2 are SGHTA and FQGNSA. V was cut by 4 bases and J by 6 bases, with 18 bases left in between.

The chain recombines TRBV5-1 with TRBJ2-3; 9 nucleotides align to TRBD1. V shed 3 bases and J 3 bases; nucleotides not matched to a gene: 8. The CDR3 is 16 amino acids. Per germline, CDR1 SGHRS and CDR2 YFSETQ. CDR3 sequence: CASSWGQGRGTDTQYF. DNA for the CDR3: TGCGCCAGCAGCTGGGGACAGGGTCGGGGGACAGATACGCAGTATTTT.

The chain carries TRBV5-1 and TRBJ2-3; no definite D call. This CDR3 is 16 amino acids long. Germline CDR1 reads SGHRS; CDR2 reads YFSETQ. Trimming cost V 4 bases and J 0 bases, with 15 bases left between them. The CDR3 DNA is TGCGCCAGCAGCGTGGACGGTTCTTTTAGCACAGATACGCAGTATTTT. Protein sequence: CASSVDGSFSTDTQYF.

The chain couples TRBV7-2 to TRBJ1-2; D is possibly TRBD1 (5 bases). V gave up 0 bases and J gave up 3 bases, with 8 bases separating them. The CDR3 spans 14 residues. CDR1 SGHTA and CDR2 FQGNSA come from the germline V gene. This chain's CDR3 is CASSLARGYYGYTF. CDR3 bases: TGTGCCAGCAGCTTAGCTAGGGGCTACTATGGCTACACCTTC.

The chain joins TRBV11-1 to TRBJ2-5, with 8 bases fitting TRBD2. V dropped 3 bases and J dropped 2; count of bases not matched to a gene: 5. The germline CDR1 and CDR2 sequences are SGHAT and FQDESV (reference sequence). The CDR3 is 15 amino acids. The CDR3 DNA sequence: TGTGCCAGCAGCTTCCATAGCGGGATGCAAGAGACCCAGTACTTC. Translated: CASSFHSGMQETQYF.

The chain carries TRBV19 and TRBJ1-1, with D hard to call. CDR3 length: 13 amino acids. In germline, CDR1 is LNHDA, CDR2 SQIVND (reference sequence). The ends were cut back, 11 bases at V and 4 bases at J, with 17 bases in the middle. The CDR3 loop reads CAVSRTFGTEAFF. CDR3 nucleotide sequence: TGTGCCGTTAGTCGGACTTTTGGCACTGAAGCTTTCTTT.

The gene calls are TRBV30 and TRBJ2-7, with D maybe TRBD1 (5 bases). Trimming took off 2 bases at V and 5 bases at J, with 7 bases between the two ends. Germline V CDR1 and CDR2: GTSNPN, SVGIG (reference sequence). The CDR3 length is 11 residues. CDR3 coding DNA: TGTGCCTGGAGTAGGGGCCACGAGCAGTACTTC. Its protein product is CAWSRGHEQYF. The variable domain in full, with the rest retrieved from reference TRBV30 and TRBJ2-7, is SQTIHQWPATLVQPVGSPLSLECTVEGTSNPNLYWYRQAAGRGLQLLFYSVGIGQISSEVPQNLSASRPQDRQFILSSKKLLLSDSGFYLCAWSRGHEQYFGPGTRLTVT.

This clone was picked up one time. This chain links TRBV6-1 with TRBJ1-4; TRBD1 matches 9 bases. Per the germline V gene, CDR1 is MNHNS and CDR2 is SASEGT. V lost 0 bases, J lost 6 bases, and 5 bases stayed unmatched. CDR3 length: 16 residues. CDR3 DNA sequence: TGTGCCAGCAGTGAAGCCTTGGGACAGGGTGATGAAAAACTGTTTTTT. Protein: CASSEALGQGDEKLFF.

V is TRBV9 and J is TRBJ1-3, with D maybe TRBD1 (5 bases). With 0 bases removed from V and 4 bases from J, the gap between germline ends came to 14 bases. CDR3 length: 16 residues. Germline-derived CDR1 and CDR2 are SGDLS and YYNGEE. CDR3 nucleotides: TGTGCCAGCAGCGTAGGCGGGGACGGTGGAGGAAACACCATATATTTT. Its protein product is CASSVGGDGGGNTIYF.

This chain links TRBV5-1 with TRBJ2-5; 7 bases line up with TRBD1. The V segment lost 4 bases and the J segment 3 bases; nucleotides outside the gene matches: 12. The CDR3 runs to 16 residues. Germline CDR1 is SGHRS and CDR2 is YFSETQ. The CDR3 bases are TGCGCCAGCAGCCCCGCAGAATTAACAGGGGAAGAGACCCAGTACTTC. Translated, it gives CASSPAELTGEETQYF.

The V call is TRBV9, the J call TRBJ1-3; D remains ambiguous. Germline assignment: CDR1 SGDLS and CDR2 YYNGEE. Deletions cut 3 bases from V and 1 base from J, with 8 bases between. This CDR3 comprises 14 residues. The CDR3 is CASSEEGSGNTIYF. CDR3 coding DNA: TGTGCCAGCAGCGAGGAGGGATCTGGAAACACCATATATTTT.

The chain employs TRBV28 and TRBJ2-2, with TRBD1 identical over 7 bases. Looked up from germline, CDR1 is MDHEN and CDR2 is SYDVKM. V gave up 6 bases and J gave up 4 bases; unmatched junction bases: 5. The CDR3 totals 14 residues. In DNA, the CDR3 is TGTGCCAGCAGGATGGGACAGAGCACCGGGGAGCTGTTTTTT. This sequence encodes CASRMGQSTGELFF.